This TCR beta chain stems from a study of blood T cell repertoires in COVID-19 (TCRdb year 2020). Broadly, across the study: Samples from collaborators originated in the United States, Italy and Spain and spanned both the acute and convalescent phases of COVID-19. The material from the prospective study consisted of cDNA or gDNA derived from T cells, B-cell-depleted T cells, or PBMCs. Subjects who had been exposed to COVID-19, were actively infected with it, or had recovered from it provided the deeply sampled blood TCRbeta repertoires that made up the dataset. A freely available public database, intended as a resource for researchers studying the immune response to SARS-CoV-2, is where the repertoires were released. Samples came from the ongoing ImmuneRACE study (first 160 participants) plus 1,254 subjects from 6 global collaborators. A de-identified subject ID, COVID-19 status, age in years and sex were almost always included in the sample metadata. Where HLA class I and class II types were available, the types were taken from metadata supplied by the sample provider, not from assay-based typing.

TCRbeta CDR3 regions were amplified from genomic DNA using the immunoSEQ Assay, a bias-controlled multiplex PCR. Under the source paper's analysis protocol: The number of nucleated cells in each sample was estimated from the amplification of reference gene primers within the assay. To quantify the absolute abundance of each unique TCRbeta CDR3 rearrangement, sequence reads were collapsed and filtered. Productive Simpson clonality was computed per sample as the square root of Simpson's diversity index over productive rearrangements. The clones in this table, taken by TCRdb from immuneACCESS, are in-frame only. Not every clone is retained; where verified, under half of the shortfall comes from an unresolved V gene, and the cause of the rest is unknown. V, J and clone size were drawn from that table, and D and trimming were deduced from the DNA. The sample table contains some 150,000 clones; only one count was recorded for over 80% of them. In total, the top ten clones hold more than 1.5% of the sample.

Collaborating institutions collected whole blood in K2EDTA tubes following their own protocols. For TCRbeta analysis, collaborator samples were shipped as frozen whole blood, as isolated PBMCs, or as DNA extracted from either sample type. The germline ends are 11 bases apart after V is trimmed by 4 bases and J by 4 bases. Including cysteine and phenylalanine, the CDR3 has 12 amino acids. The DNA shown is the 36-base CDR3, in frame from base 1. From the germline V gene, CDR1 is SQVTM and CDR2 is ANQGSEA. This clone was recorded a few times. Its specific antigen is unknown. Per-base quality was not reported, and no clone a single base away is much larger than it. Broad study findings and their caveats: How much clinical and demographic metadata was included differed by source and by participant, and the metadata was provided uncurated.

The sequence is built from TRBV29-1 and TRBJ2-7, with no confidently assigned D gene. Specimen: peripheral blood. This TCR came from a human donor in a cohort sampled during active COVID-19. The DNA sequence is as follows: TGCAGCGTTGGTGAACAGCTTTACGAGCAGTACTTC. It codes for CSVGEQLYEQYF.